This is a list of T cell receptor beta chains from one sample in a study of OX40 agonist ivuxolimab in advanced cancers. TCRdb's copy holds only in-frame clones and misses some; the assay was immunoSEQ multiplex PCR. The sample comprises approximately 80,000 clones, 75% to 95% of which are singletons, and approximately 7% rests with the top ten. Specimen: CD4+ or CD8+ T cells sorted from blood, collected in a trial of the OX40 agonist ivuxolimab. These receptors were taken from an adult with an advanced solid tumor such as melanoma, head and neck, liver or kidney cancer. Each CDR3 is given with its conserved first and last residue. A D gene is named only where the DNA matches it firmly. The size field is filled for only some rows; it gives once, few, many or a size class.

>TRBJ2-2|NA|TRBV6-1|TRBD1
CASSEGQLSNTGELFF
TGTGCCAGCAGTGAGGGACAGCTGTCTAACACCGGGGAGCTGTTTTTT
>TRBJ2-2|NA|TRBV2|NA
CASSGGFTGELFF
TGTGCCAGCAGTGGGGGATTCACCGGGGAGCTGTTTTTT
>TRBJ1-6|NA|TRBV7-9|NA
CASSLSIETGLHF
TGTGCCAGCAGCTTATCAATAGAAACGGGCCTCCACTTT
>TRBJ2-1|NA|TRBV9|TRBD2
CASSVPGRGSNEQFF
TGTGCCAGCAGCGTCCCCGGGAGGGGAAGCAATGAGCAGTTCTTC
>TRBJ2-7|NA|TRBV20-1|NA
CSVGRSYEQYF
TGCAGTGTGGGCCGCTCCTACGAGCAGTACTTC
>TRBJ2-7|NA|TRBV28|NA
CATRQEYEQYF
TGTGCCACCAGACAGGAATACGAGCAGTACTTC
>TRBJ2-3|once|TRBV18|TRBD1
CASSGQGTDTQYF
TGTGCCAGCTCAGGACAGGGGACAGATACGCAGTATTTT
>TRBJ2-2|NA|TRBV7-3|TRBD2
CASSKVGTSGPVGELFF
TGTGCCAGCAGTAAAGTCGGGACTAGCGGACCCGTAGGGGAGCTGTTTTTT
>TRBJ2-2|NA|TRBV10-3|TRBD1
CAVRTGGTGELFF
TGTGCCGTTAGGACAGGGGGCACCGGGGAGCTGTTTTTT
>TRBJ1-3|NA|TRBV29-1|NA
CSVDPGVGNTIYF
TGCAGCGTTGATCCCGGGGTTGGAAACACCATATATTTT
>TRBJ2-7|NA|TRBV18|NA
CASSPRRNEGMYEQYF
TGTGCCAGCTCACCACGGAGGAATGAGGGCATGTACGAGCAGTACTTC
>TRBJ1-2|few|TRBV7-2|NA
CASSLQGQGYTF
TGTGCCAGCAGCTTGCAGGGGCAAGGCTACACCTTC
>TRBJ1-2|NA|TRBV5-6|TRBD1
CASSSDRGGYGYTF
TGTGCCAGCAGTTCGGACAGGGGAGGCTATGGCTACACCTTC
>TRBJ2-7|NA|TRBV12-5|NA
CASGLSRARRLEQYF
TGTGCTAGTGGTTTGTCCCGGGCCCGTAGGCTCGAGCAGTACTTC
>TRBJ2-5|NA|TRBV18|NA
CASSPLDRQETQYF
TGTGCCAGCTCACCTCTAGACAGGCAAGAGACCCAGTACTTC
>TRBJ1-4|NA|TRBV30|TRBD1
CAWSVGTAEEKLFF
TGTGCCTGGAGTGTAGGGACAGCCGAGGAAAAACTGTTTTTT
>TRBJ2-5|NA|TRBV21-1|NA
CASSKIRTSGSWETQYF
TGTGCCAGCAGCAAAATTCGGACTAGCGGGAGCTGGGAGACCCAGTACTTC
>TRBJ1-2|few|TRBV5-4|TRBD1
CASSSPGQNYGYTF
TGTGCCAGCAGCTCACCGGGACAGAATTATGGCTACACCTTC
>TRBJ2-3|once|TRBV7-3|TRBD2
CASSLSGIRGPSGRKADTQYF
TGTGCCAGCAGCTTAAGTGGGATCAGGGGGCCTAGCGGGAGAAAGGCAGATACGCAGTATTTT
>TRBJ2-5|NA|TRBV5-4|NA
CASSLIGETQYF
TGTGCCAGCAGCTTAATTGGGGAGACCCAGTACTTC
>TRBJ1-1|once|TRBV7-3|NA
CASSQLGGSTEAFF
TGTGCCAGCAGCCAACTCGGGGGGAGCACTGAAGCTTTCTTT
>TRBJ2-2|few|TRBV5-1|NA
CASSLQTSTGELFF
TGCGCCAGCAGCCTCCAGACCAGCACCGGGGAGCTGTTTTTT
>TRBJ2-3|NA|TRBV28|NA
CASSLIGGDTQYF
TGTGCCAGCAGTTTAATAGGGGGAGATACGCAGTATTTT
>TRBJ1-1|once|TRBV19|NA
CASSMGRLNTEAFF
TGTGCCAGTAGTATGGGACGGTTGAACACTGAAGCTTTCTTT
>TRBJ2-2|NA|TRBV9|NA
CASSVGSDINTGELFF
TGTGCCAGCAGCGTAGGTTCGGACATAAACACCGGGGAGCTGTTTTTT
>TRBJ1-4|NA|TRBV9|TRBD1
CASSRDRGRTNEKLFF
TGTGCCAGCAGCCGGGACAGGGGGCGGACTAATGAAAAACTGTTTTTT
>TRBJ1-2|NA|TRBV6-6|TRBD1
CASNKPGQGVDGYTF
TGTGCCAGCAATAAACCGGGACAGGGAGTGGATGGCTACACCTTC
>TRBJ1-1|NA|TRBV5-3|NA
CARSLPQREKKDTEAFF
TGTGCCAGAAGCTTGCCCCAACGAGAGAAAAAGGACACTGAAGCTTTCTTT
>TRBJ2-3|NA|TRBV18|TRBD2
CASSRIHQPSGTSTDTQYF
TGTGCCAGCTCACGAATTCATCAGCCTAGCGGGACTAGCACAGATACGCAGTATTTT
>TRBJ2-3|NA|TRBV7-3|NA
CASSFGTQGTDTQYF
TGTGCCAGCAGCTTCGGGACCCAGGGCACAGATACGCAGTATTTT
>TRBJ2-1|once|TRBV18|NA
CASSPMGNEQFF
TGTGCCAGCTCACCAATGGGGAATGAGCAGTTCTTC
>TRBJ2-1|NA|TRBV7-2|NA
CASSLNAGWYEQFF
TGTGCCAGCAGCTTAAACGCGGGCTGGTATGAGCAGTTCTTC
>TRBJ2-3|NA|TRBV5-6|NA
CASTELGGSTDTQYF
TGTGCCAGCACCGAATTGGGGGGTAGCACAGATACGCAGTATTTT